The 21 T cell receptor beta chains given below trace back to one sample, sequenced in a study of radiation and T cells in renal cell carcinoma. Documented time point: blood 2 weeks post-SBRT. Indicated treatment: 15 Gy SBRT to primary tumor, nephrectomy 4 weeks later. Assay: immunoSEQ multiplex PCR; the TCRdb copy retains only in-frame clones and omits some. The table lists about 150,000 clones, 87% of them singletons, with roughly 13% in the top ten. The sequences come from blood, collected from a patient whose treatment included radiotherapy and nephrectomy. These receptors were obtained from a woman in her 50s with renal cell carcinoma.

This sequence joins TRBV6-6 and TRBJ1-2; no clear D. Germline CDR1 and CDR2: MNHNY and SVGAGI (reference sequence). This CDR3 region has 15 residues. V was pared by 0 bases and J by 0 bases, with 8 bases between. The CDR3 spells CASSYSYNSNYGYTF. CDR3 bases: TGTGCCAGCAGTTACTCGTACAATTCTAACTATGGCTACACCTTC.

The CDR3 region is CASSPSYRGPEAFF. CDR3 nucleotide sequence: TGTGCCAGCAGCCCCTCTTATAGGGGGCCCGAAGCTTTCTTT. This chain joins TRBV9 and TRBJ1-1, with TRBD1 matching over 7 bases. The CDR3 has 14 residues. V trimming: 4 bases; J trimming: 8 bases; junction bases outside the gene matches: 11. Germline V gene sequence: CDR1 SGDLS, CDR2 YYNGEE. Looking up the rest from reference TRBV9 and TRBJ1-1 gives the full variable domain: DSGVTQTPKHLITATGQRVTLRCSPRSGDLSVYWYQQSLDQGLQFLIQYYNGEERAKGNILERFSAQQFPDLHSELNLSSLELGDSALYFCASSPSYRGPEAFFGQGTRLTVV.

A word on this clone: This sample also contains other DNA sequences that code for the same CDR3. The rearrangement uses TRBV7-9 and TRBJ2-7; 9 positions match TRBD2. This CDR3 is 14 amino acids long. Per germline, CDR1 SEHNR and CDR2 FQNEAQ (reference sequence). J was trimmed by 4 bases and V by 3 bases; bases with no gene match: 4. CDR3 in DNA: TGTGCCAGCAGCTTGGCGGGGGGGCCGTACGAGCAGTACTTC. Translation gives CASSLAGGPYEQYF.

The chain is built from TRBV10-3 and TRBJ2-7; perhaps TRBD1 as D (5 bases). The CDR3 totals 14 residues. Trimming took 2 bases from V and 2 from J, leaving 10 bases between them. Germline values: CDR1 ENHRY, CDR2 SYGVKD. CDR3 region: CAISEVRVTYEQYF. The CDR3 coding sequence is TGTGCCATCAGTGAGGTCAGGGTAACCTACGAGCAGTACTTC.

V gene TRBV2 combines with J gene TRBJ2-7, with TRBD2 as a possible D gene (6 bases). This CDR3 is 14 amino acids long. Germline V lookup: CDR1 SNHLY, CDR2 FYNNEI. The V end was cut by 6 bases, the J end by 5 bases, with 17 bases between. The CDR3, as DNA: TGTGCCAGCAGGCCGACTAGTTCCCGACACGAGCAGTACTTC. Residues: CASRPTSSRHEQYF.

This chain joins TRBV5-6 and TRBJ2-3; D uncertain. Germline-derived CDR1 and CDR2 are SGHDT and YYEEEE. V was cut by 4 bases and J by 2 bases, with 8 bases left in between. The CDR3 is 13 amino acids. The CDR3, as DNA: TGTGCCAGCAGCCGCGTCTTCACAGATACGCAGTATTTT. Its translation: CASSRVFTDTQYF.

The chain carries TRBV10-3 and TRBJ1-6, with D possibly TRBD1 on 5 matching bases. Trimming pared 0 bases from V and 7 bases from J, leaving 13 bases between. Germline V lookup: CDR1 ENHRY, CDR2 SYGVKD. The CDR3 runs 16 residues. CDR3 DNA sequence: TGTGCCATCAGTGAGTCTATGGGGCCGAGAAATTCACCCCTCCACTTT. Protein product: CAISESMGPRNSPLHF.

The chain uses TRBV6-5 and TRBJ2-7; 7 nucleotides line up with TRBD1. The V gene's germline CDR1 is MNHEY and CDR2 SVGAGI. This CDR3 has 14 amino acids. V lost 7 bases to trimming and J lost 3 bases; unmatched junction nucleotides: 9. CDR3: CASTPRDSIYEQYF. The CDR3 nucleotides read TGTGCCAGCACCCCCCGGGACAGTATCTACGAGCAGTACTTC.

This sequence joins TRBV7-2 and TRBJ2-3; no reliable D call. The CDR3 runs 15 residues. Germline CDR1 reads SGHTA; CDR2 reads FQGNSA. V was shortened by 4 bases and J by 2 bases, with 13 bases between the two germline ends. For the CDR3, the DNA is TGTGCCAGCAGCTCGCGGCACACGGCCACAGATACGCAGTATTTT. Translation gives CASSSRHTATDTQYF.

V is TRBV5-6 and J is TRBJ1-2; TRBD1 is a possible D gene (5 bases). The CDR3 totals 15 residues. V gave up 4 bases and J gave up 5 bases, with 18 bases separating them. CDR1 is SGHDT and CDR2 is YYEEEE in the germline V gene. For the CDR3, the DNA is TGTGCCAGCAGCCCCCCTAACTACGACAGATATGGCTACACCTTC. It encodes CASSPPNYDRYGYTF. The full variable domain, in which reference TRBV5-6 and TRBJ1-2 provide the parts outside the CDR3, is DAGVTQSPTHLIKTRGQQVTLRCSPKSGHDTVSWYQQALGQGPQFIFQYYEEEERQRGNFPDRFSGHQFPNYSSELNVNALLLGDSALYLCASSPPNYDRYGYTFGSGTRLTVV.

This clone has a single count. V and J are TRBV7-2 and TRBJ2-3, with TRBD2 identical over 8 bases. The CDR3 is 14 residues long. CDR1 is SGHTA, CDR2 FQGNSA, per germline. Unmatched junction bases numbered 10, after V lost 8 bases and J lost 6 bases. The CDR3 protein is CASPPVAGLDTQYF. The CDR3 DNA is TGTGCCAGCCCCCCGGTAGCGGGGCTTGATACGCAGTATTTT.

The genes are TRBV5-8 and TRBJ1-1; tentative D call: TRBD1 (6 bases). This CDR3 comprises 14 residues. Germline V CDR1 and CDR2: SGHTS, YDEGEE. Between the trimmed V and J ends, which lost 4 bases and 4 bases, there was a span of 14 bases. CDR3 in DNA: TGTGCCAGCAGCCTGCGGGGGGGCACCACTGAAGCTTTCTTT. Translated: CASSLRGGTTEAFF.

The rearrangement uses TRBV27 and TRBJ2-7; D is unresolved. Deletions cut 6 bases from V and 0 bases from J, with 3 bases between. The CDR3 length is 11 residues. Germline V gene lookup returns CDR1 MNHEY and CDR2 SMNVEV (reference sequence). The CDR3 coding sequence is TGTGCCAGCAGCTTCTCCTACGAGCAGTACTTC. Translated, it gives CASSFSYEQYF.

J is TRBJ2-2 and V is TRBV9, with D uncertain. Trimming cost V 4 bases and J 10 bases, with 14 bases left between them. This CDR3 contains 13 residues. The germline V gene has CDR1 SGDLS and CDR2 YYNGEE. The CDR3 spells CASSRLLESELFF. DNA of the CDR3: TGTGCCAGCAGCCGCCTTCTTGAGTCGGAGCTGTTTTTT.

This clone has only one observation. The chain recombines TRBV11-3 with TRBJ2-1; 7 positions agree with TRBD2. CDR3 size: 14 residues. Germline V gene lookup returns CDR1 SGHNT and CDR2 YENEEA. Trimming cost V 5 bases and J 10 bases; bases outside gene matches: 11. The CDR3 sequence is CASSRDYGGFEQFF. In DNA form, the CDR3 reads TGTGCCAGCAGCCGGGACTACGGTGGGTTCGAGCAGTTCTTC.

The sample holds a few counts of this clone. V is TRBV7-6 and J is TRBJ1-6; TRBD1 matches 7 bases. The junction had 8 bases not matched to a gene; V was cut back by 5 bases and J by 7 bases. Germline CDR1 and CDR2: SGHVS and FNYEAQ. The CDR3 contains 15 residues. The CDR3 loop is CASSNRVQGNSPLHF. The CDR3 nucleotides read TGTGCCAGCAGCAACAGGGTACAGGGGAATTCACCCCTCCACTTT.

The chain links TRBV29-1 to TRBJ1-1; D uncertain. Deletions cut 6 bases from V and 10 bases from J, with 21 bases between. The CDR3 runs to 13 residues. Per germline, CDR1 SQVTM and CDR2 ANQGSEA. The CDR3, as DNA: TGCAGCGTCCTCCCAAGAGAGGGCCGGGGAGCTTTCTTT. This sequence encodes CSVLPREGRGAFF.

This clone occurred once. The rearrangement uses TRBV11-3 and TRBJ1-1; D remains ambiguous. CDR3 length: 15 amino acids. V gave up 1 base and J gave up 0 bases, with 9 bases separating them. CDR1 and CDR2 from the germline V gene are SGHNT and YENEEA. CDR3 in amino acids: CASSLAGRVNTEAFF. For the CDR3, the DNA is TGTGCCAGCAGCTTAGCCGGCCGCGTGAACACTGAAGCTTTCTTT.

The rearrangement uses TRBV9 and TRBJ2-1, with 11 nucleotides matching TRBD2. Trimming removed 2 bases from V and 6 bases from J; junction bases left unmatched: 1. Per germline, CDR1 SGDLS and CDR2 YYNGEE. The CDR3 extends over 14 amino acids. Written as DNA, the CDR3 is TGTGCCAGCAGCGTGACTAGCGGGGCCAATGAGCAGTTCTTC. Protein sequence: CASSVTSGANEQFF.

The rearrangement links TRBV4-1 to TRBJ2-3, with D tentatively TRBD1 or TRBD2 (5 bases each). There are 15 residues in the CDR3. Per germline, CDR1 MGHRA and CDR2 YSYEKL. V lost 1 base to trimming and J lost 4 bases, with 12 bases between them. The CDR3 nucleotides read TGCGCCAGCAGCCAAGTTGGGACGCCCCCAGATACGCAGTATTTT. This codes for CASSQVGTPPDTQYF.

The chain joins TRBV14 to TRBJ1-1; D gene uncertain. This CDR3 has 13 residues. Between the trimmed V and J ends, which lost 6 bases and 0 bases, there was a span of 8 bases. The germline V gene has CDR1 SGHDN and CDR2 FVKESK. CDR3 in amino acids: CASSMSLNTEAFF. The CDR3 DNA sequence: TGTGCCAGCAGTATGAGCTTGAACACTGAAGCTTTCTTT.